The source of this TCR beta chain is a study of T cells in Graves' hyperthyroidism and ophthalmopathy. Amplification targeted TCR beta CDR3 regions from RNA transcripts. A set of HTBI primers served as the primers for a first-round RT-PCR of the TCR CDR3. TCRdb re-derived calls from the multiplex PCR reads in MiXCR, one entry per CDR3 protein. The table includes hundreds of thousands of distinct CDR3 sequences, 11% to 15% detected once. The V end lost 1 base, the J end lost 11 bases, and 18 bases lay between the germline ends. The CDR3 is 16 residues long. Germline-derived CDR1 and CDR2 are SGHDN and FVKESK. A few counts support this clonotype.

V usage is TRBV14 and J usage is TRBJ1-6, with a tentative D call TRBD1 (5 bases). This sequence originates from a middle-aged woman with Graves' hyperthyroidism. Sequencing input: blood. CDR3 bases: TGTGCCAGCAGCCAAGGTGGGGCAGGGCTGTATCCACCCCTCCACTTT. Amino acid sequence: CASSQGGAGLYPPLHF.